This T cell receptor beta chain derives from a study of blood T cell repertoires in COVID-19. Study overall: Sites across the United States, Italy and Spain contributed samples from acute and convalescent COVID-19. PBMCs, B-cell-depleted T cells, or T cells were the source of the cDNA or gDNA that made up the material.

Original processing notes: Estimates of nucleated cell counts were drawn from the amplification of reference gene primers. Repertoires were generated with immunoSEQ multiplex PCR, while TCRdb's copy carries only in-frame clones and drops some. The DNA was the basis for D and trimming; V, J and clone size are from that table. Of about 75,000 clones in the sample, 88% were seen once. This CDR3 has 14 amino acids. Trimming took off 0 bases at V and 7 bases at J, with 13 bases between the two ends. Looked up from germline, CDR1 is SGHRS and CDR2 is YFSETQ. The receptor was derived from a human donor in a cohort sampled during active COVID-19. The chain has TRBV5-1 and TRBJ1-2, with D possibly matching TRBD1 (5 bases). Material: peripheral blood. CDR3 DNA: TGCGCCAGCAGCTTGGTTACAGGTGAAGGTGGCTACACCTTC. This encodes CASSLVTGEGGYTF.